These 26 T cell receptor beta chains came from one sample sequenced in a study of CD8 T cells in ankylosing spondylitis. TCRdb re-called the 5' RACE reads with MiXCR, one entry per CDR3 protein. The sample includes about 140,000 distinct CDR3 sequences, 11% of them seen just once. Source material: blood, either unsorted or a sorted T cell fraction (not recorded which). Source of these receptors: a female donor with ankylosing spondylitis or in good health (not recorded which).

Many counts were recorded for this clonotype. J is TRBJ1-1 and V is TRBV20-1; 7 nucleotides match TRBD1. V trimming: 2 bases; J trimming: 1 base; junction bases outside the gene matches: 4. In germline, CDR1 is DFQATT, CDR2 SNEGSKA (reference sequence). This CDR3 is built from 14 residues. The CDR3 reads CSARPGQKNTEAFF. CDR3 DNA sequence: TGCAGTGCTAGACCGGGACAGAAGAACACTGAAGCTTTCTTT.

This clonotype was seen many times. This chain joins TRBV7-9 and TRBJ1-1; D unclear. Trimming took off 5 bases at V and 0 bases at J, with 13 bases between the two ends. Germline V CDR1 and CDR2: SEHNR, FQNEAQ (reference sequence). This CDR3 region has 15 residues. CDR3 loop: CASSPGGGLNTEAFF. DNA for the CDR3: TGTGCCAGCAGCCCTGGTGGTGGATTGAACACTGAAGCTTTCTTT.

In this sample, this clonotype turned up once. A read error may be the cause here, since a much bigger clone is one base away. The chain has TRBV5-1 and TRBJ2-5; D is unclear. The CDR3 is 14 amino acids. The germline gives CDR1 SGHRS, CDR2 YFSETQ. V lost 0 bases, J lost 1 base, and 7 bases lay in between. The CDR3 nucleotides are TGCGCCAGCAGCTTGGTTCCGGGCCAAGAGACCCAGTACTTC. Its translation: CASSLVPGQETQYF. The complete variable domain, with remaining parts taken from reference TRBV5-1 and TRBJ2-5, reads KAGVTQTPRYLIKTRGQQVTLSCSPISGHRSVSWYQQTPGQGLQFLFEYFSETQRNKGNFPGRFSGRQFSNSRSEMNVSTLELGDSALYLCASSLVPGQETQYFGPGTRLLVL.

This clonotype has just a few counts. The chain is built from TRBV7-9 and TRBJ1-2; weak D call: TRBD1 (6 bases). CDR1 is SEHNR and CDR2 is FQNEAQ in the germline V gene (reference sequence). There are 17 residues in the CDR3. Trimming removed 5 bases at V and 0 bases at J, with 19 bases between. The CDR3 sequence: CASSPPGGDTANYGYTF. CDR3 in DNA: TGTGCCAGCAGCCCCCCTGGCGGGGACACTGCTAACTATGGCTACACCTTC.

There are many counts of this clonotype. This chain uses TRBV29-1 with TRBJ1-1, with D possibly being TRBD1 (5 bases). Trimming removed 6 bases from V and 0 bases from J, with 17 bases in between. The CDR3 has 15 amino acids. CDR1 and CDR2 (germline): SQVTM, ANQGSEA. The chain's CDR3 is CSVENPGRLNTEAFF. DNA of the CDR3: TGCAGCGTCGAAAATCCGGGACGTTTGAACACTGAAGCTTTCTTT.

This clonotype has a single count. A much larger clone differs from this one at a single base, so this may be a read error. The chain joins TRBV5-1 to TRBJ2-2, with D perhaps matching TRBD2 (7 bases). This CDR3 contains 15 residues. Germline V lookup: CDR1 SGHRS, CDR2 YFSETQ. The CDR3 is CASRAAGAVSGEQFF. The CDR3 nucleotides read TGCGCCAGCAGGGCGGCGGGGGCTGTGTCCGGGGAGCAGTTTTTT.

This clonotype showed up many times. V is TRBV20-1 and J is TRBJ1-1; the D is unclear. The CDR3 is 13 residues long. Germline V lookup: CDR1 DFQATT, CDR2 SNEGSKA (reference sequence). The V gene lost 4 bases and the J gene lost 6 bases, with 15 bases spanning the gap. The CDR3 DNA follows: TGCAGTGCTATCTCGACGGTACAGCCTGAAGCTTTCTTT. The encoded protein is CSAISTVQPEAFF.

This clonotype has ten or more counts. This rearrangement joins TRBV27 to TRBJ2-7, with TRBD1 matching over 12 bases. The germline V gene encodes CDR1 MNHEY and CDR2 SMNVEV (reference sequence). The V gene end was trimmed by 7 bases and the J gene end by 2 bases; junction bases not matched to a gene: 6. The CDR3 extends over 15 amino acids. Written as DNA, the CDR3 is TGTGCCAGCATCTTGGGGACAGGGGGCCCCTACGAGCAGTACTTC. Residues: CASILGTGGPYEQYF.

This clonotype was counted ten times or more. The rearrangement links TRBV5-1 to TRBJ2-4; D might be TRBD2 (6 bases). Germline V gives CDR1 SGHRS, CDR2 YFSETQ. This CDR3 spans 13 amino acids. Trimming took off 4 bases at V and 8 bases at J, with 13 bases between the two ends. Here the CDR3 DNA reads TGCGCCAGCAGCCTCTGGACGGGGGACATTCAGTACTTC. This translates into CASSLWTGDIQYF.

This clonotype was seen many times. This chain connects TRBV11-1 to TRBJ2-1, with D possibly being TRBD2 (5 bases). CDR3 size: 14 residues. Between the trimmed V and J ends, which lost 4 bases and 10 bases, there was a span of 17 bases. Germline V gives CDR1 SGHAT, CDR2 FQDESV (reference sequence). The CDR3: CASSSYTLALEQFF. For the CDR3, the DNA is TGTGCCAGCAGCTCCTATACTCTAGCACTCGAGCAGTTCTTC.

Ten or more counts support this clonotype. The V and J genes are TRBV7-9 and TRBJ2-7, with a tentative D call TRBD2 (5 bases). Germline CDR1 is SEHNR and CDR2 is FQNEAQ (reference sequence). The CDR3 totals 13 residues. The V gene lost 5 bases and the J gene lost 3 bases, with 11 bases spanning the gap. The CDR3, as DNA: TGTGCCAGCAGCGGGAGCCCCTTCTACGAGCAGTACTTC. It yields the protein CASSGSPFYEQYF. The whole variable domain, remainder taken from reference TRBV7-9 and TRBJ2-7, is DTGVSQNPRHKITKRGQNVTFRCDPISEHNRLYWYRQTLGQGPEFLTYFQNEAQLEKSRLLSDRFSAERPKGSFSTLEIQRTEQGDSAMYLCASSGSPFYEQYFGPGTRLTVT.

This clonotype has a handful of counts. The chain has TRBV28 and TRBJ2-7, with D perhaps matching TRBD1 (6 bases). Trimming removed 2 bases from V and 6 bases from J, with 17 bases in between. Germline lookup yields CDR1 MDHEN and CDR2 SYDVKM. This CDR3 contains 15 residues. The CDR3 bases are TGTGCCAGCAGTTTAGGTCGGTCAGGGGAGATCGAGCAGTACTTC. Its translation: CASSLGRSGEIEQYF.

This clonotype has a count of ten or more. Here the CDR3 DNA reads TGTGCCAGCAGAGAGACAGGTCCAGATACGCAGTATTTT. Translated, it gives CASRETGPDTQYF. The gene calls are TRBV12-3 or TRBV12-4 and TRBJ2-3; a possible D gene is TRBD1 (6 bases). The CDR3 is 13 amino acids. Trimming pared 6 bases from V and 4 bases from J, leaving 11 bases between.

In its sample, this clonotype was seen a few times. The chain employs TRBV15 and TRBJ2-2; no definite D call. V lost 1 base and J lost 6, with 6 bases in between. Germline-derived CDR1 and CDR2 are LNHNV and YYDKDF (reference sequence). CDR3 length equals 13 residues. CDR3 amino acids: CATSRAGPGELFF. The CDR3 nucleotides are TGTGCCACCAGCAGAGCTGGGCCCGGGGAGCTGTTTTTT. Full variable domain (outside the CDR3, taken from reference TRBV15 and TRBJ2-2): DAMVIQNPRYQVTQFGKPVTLSCSQTLNHNVMYWYQQKSSQAPKLLFHYYDKDFNNEADTPDNFQSRRPNTSFCFLDIRSPGLGDTAMYLCATSRAGPGELFFGEGSRLTVL.

This clonotype was seen only a few times. This chain connects TRBV12-3 or TRBV12-4 to TRBJ2-5; 7 bases fit TRBD1. V shed 5 bases, J shed 2 bases, and the junction held 11 bases outside the gene matches. CDR3 length: 16 amino acids. This chain's CDR3 is CASSLASRTGQETQYF. The CDR3 DNA is TGTGCCAGCAGTCTCGCCTCAAGGACAGGACAAGAGACCCAGTACTTC.

The V gene is TRBV10-3, the J gene TRBJ2-1, with 9 nucleotides matching TRBD2. CDR3 length: 14 residues. The ends lost 10 bases at V and 7 bases at J; junction bases unmatched: 11. Per the germline V gene, CDR1 is ENHRY and CDR2 is SYGVKD. This CDR3 reads CATRGAGGVNEQFF. The CDR3 DNA reads TGTGCCACCCGTGGAGCGGGAGGAGTTAATGAGCAGTTCTTC.

The rearrangement joins TRBV7-8 to TRBJ2-7; 7 bases line up with TRBD2. Unmatched junction bases numbered 1, after V lost 2 bases and J lost 3 bases. The CDR3 consists of 13 residues. Germline V gene lookup returns CDR1 SGHVS and CDR2 FQNEAQ. CDR3 sequence: CASSLRTSYEQYF. The DNA of the CDR3 is TGTGCCAGCAGCTTAAGGACTAGCTACGAGCAGTACTTC.

This chain connects TRBV12-3 or TRBV12-4 to TRBJ2-1; 8 nucleotides match TRBD2. This CDR3 region has 14 residues. The trim removed 6 bases at V and 14 bases at J, leaving 15 bases unmatched. Here the CDR3 DNA reads TGTGCCAGCAGCCTGGGGGTAGCGGGACAAGGGAAGTTCTTC. Protein sequence: CASSLGVAGQGKFF.

This clonotype was seen many times. The CDR3 here is CASSTGTATEKLFF. Here the CDR3 DNA reads TGTGCCAGCAGTACCGGGACAGCCACTGAAAAACTGTTTTTT. The chain combines TRBV6-2 or TRBV6-3 with TRBJ1-4, with 7 bases identical to TRBD1. Trimming removed 5 bases from V and 7 bases from J; junction bases left unmatched: 7. The CDR3 consists of 14 residues. Germline assignment: CDR1 MNHEY and CDR2 SVGEGT.

At least ten counts were recorded for this clonotype. The V and J genes are TRBV20-1 and TRBJ2-1; 14 bases are a match to TRBD2. The CDR3 runs 16 residues. CDR1 and CDR2 (germline): DFQATT, SNEGSKA (reference sequence). The junction had 4 bases not matched to a gene; V was cut back by 6 bases and J by 0 bases. CDR3 protein: CSALGLAGDSYNEQFF. Written as DNA, the CDR3 is TGCAGTGCGCTGGGACTAGCGGGGGACTCCTACAATGAGCAGTTCTTC.

This clonotype was seen only a few times. The rearrangement links TRBV7-8 to TRBJ1-2; the D gene is possibly TRBD1 (6 bases). Germline V lookup: CDR1 SGHVS, CDR2 FQNEAQ. This CDR3 has 16 amino acids. Trimming cost V 1 base and J 6 bases, with 18 bases left between them. CDR3 loop: CASSLGWGLRGDGYTF. The CDR3 DNA reads as TGTGCCAGCAGCTTAGGTTGGGGCCTGAGGGGGGATGGCTACACCTTC.

This clonotype was seen only a few times. V is TRBV6-1 and J is TRBJ1-6; TRBD1 matches at 7 bases. There are 16 residues in the CDR3. The V segment lost 4 bases and the J segment 7 bases; nucleotides outside the gene matches: 10. Germline-derived CDR1 and CDR2 are MNHNS and SASEGT. The CDR3 here is CASSGRGLEENSPLHF. CDR3 DNA sequence: TGTGCCAGCAGTGGGAGGGGGCTGGAGGAAAATTCACCCCTCCACTTT.

This chain connects TRBV20-1 to TRBJ2-3, with a possible D match to TRBD2 (6 bases). Trimming cost V 5 bases and J 7 bases, with 22 bases left between them. Looked up from germline, CDR1 is DFQATT and CDR2 is SNEGSKA (reference sequence). The CDR3 has 15 amino acids. The CDR3 bases are TGCAGTGCTGGTTCAGAGGGACTTTACAGAAATACGCAGTATTTT. Protein sequence: CSAGSEGLYRNTQYF.

This clonotype was observed at least ten times. The chain joins TRBV7-9 to TRBJ2-7; D unclear. V was trimmed by 5 bases and J by 5 bases, leaving 10 bases between them. The CDR3 sequence is 12 residues long. Germline CDR1 SEHNR, CDR2 FQNEAQ (reference sequence). CDR3 loop: CASSPQSNEQYF. For the CDR3, the DNA is TGTGCCAGCAGCCCCCAGTCCAACGAGCAGTACTTC.

As concerns this clonotype: A much larger clone differs from this one at a single base, so this may be a read error. The CDR3 DNA is TGTGCCAGCAGCCCAGATGGCTACACCTTC. It translates to CASSPDGYTF. J is TRBJ1-2 and V is TRBV7-9; D gene uncertain. The germline V gene encodes CDR1 SEHNR and CDR2 FQNEAQ (reference sequence). The CDR3 runs 10 residues. Deletions cut 5 bases from V and 6 bases from J, with 4 bases between.

This clonotype appeared many times. V gene TRBV12-3 or TRBV12-4 combines with J gene TRBJ1-1, with D perhaps matching TRBD1 (5 bases). V was pared by 3 bases and J by 11 bases, with 13 bases between. The CDR3 totals 12 residues. The CDR3 region has the DNA TGTGCCAGCAGTTTCGGGGGGATGGGGGCTTTCTTT. It is translated as CASSFGGMGAFF.